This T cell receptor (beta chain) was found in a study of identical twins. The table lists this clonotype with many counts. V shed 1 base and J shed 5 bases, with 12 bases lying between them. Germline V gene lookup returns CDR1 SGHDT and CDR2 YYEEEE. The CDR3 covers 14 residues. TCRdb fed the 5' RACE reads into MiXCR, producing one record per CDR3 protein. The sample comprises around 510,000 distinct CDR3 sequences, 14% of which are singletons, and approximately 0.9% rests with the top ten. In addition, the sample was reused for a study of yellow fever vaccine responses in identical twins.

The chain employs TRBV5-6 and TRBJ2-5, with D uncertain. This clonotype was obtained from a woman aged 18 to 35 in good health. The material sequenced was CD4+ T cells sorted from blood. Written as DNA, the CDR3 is TGTGCCAGCAGCTTGTGGATTTTGAGGGAGACCCAGTACTTC. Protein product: CASSLWILRETQYF.